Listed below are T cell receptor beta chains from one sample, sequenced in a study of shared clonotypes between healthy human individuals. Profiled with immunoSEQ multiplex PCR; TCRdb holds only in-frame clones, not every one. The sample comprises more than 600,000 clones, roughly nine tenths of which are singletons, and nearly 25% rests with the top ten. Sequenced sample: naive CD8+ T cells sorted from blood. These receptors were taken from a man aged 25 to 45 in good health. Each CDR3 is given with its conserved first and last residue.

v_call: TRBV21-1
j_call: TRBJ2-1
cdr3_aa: CASTGYDRPGLRINEQFF

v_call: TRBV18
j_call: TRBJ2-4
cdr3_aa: CASSPRGLTITETTKNIQYF

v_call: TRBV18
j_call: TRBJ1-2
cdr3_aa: CASSPGRGDYGYTF

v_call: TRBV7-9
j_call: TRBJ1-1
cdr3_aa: CASSPPGQENEAFF

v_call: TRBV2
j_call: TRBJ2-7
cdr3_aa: CASSEGGSPSYEQYF

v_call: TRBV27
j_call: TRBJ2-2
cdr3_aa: CASSSGQFGELFF

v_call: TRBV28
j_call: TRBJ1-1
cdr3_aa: CASSFTLETEAFF

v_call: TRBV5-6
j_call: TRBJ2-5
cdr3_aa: CASSLAGAQETQYF

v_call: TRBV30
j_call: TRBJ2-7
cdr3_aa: CAWSNLTRVYEQYF

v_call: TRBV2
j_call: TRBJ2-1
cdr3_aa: CVSRDRLAVEHNEQFF

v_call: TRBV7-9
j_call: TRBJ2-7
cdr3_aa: CASSLGTGATYEQYF

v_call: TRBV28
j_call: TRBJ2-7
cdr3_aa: CASSIPGLDYEQYF

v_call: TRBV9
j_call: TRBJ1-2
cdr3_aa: CASSSGQVREHGYTF

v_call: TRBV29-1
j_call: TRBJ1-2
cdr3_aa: CSVGENYGYTF

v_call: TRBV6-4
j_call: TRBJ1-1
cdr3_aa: CASSAGTSGEAFF

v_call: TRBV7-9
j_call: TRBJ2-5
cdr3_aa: CASSLSSGGEETQYF

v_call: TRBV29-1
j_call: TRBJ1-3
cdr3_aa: CSVVVEWWSGNTIYF

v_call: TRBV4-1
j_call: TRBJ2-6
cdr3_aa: CASSQDMVASGRLTGANVLTF

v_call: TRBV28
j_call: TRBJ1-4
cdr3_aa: CASSPLVDRGANEKLFF

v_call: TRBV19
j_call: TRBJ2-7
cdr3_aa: CASSDASGTGTYEQYF

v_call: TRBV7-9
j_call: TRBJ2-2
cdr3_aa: CASKGVGELFF

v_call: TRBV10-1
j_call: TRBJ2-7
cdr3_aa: CASSHRDRSYEQYF